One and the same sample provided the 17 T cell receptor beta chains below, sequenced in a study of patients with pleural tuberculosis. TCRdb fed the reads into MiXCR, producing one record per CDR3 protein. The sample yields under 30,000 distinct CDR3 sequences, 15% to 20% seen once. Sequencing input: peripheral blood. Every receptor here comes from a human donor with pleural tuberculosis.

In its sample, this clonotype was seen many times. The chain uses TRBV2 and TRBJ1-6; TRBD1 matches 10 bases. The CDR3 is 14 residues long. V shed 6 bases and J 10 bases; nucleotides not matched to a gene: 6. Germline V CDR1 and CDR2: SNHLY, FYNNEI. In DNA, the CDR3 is TGTGCCAGCAGCATCCGGACAGGGGGATCACCCCTCCACTTT. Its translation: CASSIRTGGSPLHF. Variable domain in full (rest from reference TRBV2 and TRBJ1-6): EPEVTQTPSHQVTQMGQEVILRCVPISNHLYFYWYRQILGQKVEFLVSFYNNEISEKSEIFDDQFSVERPDGSNFTLKIRSTKLEDSAMYFCASSIRTGGSPLHFGNGTRLTVT.

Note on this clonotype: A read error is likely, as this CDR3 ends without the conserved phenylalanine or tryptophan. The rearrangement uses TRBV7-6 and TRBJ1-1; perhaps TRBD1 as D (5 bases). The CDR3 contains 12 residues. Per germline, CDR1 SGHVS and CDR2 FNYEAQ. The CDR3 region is CANSFGGREAFL. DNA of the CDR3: TGTGCCAACAGCTTTGGGGGTCGCGAAGCTTTCCTT.

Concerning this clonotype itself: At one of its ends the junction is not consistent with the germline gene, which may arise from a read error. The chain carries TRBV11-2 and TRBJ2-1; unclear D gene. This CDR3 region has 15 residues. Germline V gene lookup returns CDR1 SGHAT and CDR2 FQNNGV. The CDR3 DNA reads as TGTGCCAGCGGCTTAGGGCAGATTGGTCGTCATGAGCAGTTCTTC. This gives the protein CASGLGQIGRHEQFF. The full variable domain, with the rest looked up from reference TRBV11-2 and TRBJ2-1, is EAGVAQSPRYKIIEKRQSVAFWCNPISGHATLYWYQQILGQGPKLLIQFQNNGVVDDSQLPKDRFSAERLKGVDSTLKIQPAKLEDSAVYLCASGLGQIGRHEQFFGPGTRLTVL.

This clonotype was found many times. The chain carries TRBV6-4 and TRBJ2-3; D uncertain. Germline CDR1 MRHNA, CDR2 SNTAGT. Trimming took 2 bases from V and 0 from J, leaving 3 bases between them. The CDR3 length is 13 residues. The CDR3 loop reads CASSDGSTDTQYF. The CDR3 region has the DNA TGTGCCAGCAGTGACGGGAGCACAGATACGCAGTATTTT.

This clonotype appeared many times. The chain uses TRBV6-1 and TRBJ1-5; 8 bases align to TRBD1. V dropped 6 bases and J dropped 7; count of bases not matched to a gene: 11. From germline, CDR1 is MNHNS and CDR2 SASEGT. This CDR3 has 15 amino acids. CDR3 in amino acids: CASRENSGGEQPQHF. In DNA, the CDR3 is TGTGCCAGCAGGGAAAACTCAGGGGGCGAACAGCCCCAGCATTTT.

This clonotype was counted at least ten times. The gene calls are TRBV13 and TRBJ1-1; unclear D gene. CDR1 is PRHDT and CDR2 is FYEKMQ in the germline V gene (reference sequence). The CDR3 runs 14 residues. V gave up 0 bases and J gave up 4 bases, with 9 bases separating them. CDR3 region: CASSLGPSGTEAFF. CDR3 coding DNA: TGTGCCAGCAGCTTAGGTCCGTCGGGCACTGAAGCTTTCTTT.

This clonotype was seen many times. This CDR3 is CSAIQISNQPQHF. The CDR3 DNA follows: TGCAGTGCTATTCAAATTAGCAATCAGCCCCAGCATTTT. J is TRBJ1-5 and V is TRBV20-1; the D is unclear. Germline CDR1 DFQATT, CDR2 SNEGSKA (reference sequence). The CDR3 sequence is 13 residues long. V shed 4 bases and J shed 0 bases, with 7 bases lying between them.

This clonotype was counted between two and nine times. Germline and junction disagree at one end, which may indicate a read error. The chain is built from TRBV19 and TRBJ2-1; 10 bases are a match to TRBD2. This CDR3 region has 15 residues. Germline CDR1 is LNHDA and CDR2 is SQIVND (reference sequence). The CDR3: CSSMTTSGYYNEQFF. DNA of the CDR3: TGTTCCAGTATGACGACTAGCGGGTACTACAATGAGCAGTTCTTC.

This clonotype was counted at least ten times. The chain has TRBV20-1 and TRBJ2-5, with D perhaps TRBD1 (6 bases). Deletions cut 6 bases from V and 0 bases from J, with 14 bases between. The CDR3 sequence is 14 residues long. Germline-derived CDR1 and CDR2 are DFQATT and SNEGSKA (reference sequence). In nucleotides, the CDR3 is TGCAGTGCCCTGGGGGCGGGTGACCAAGAGACCCAGTACTTC. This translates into CSALGAGDQETQYF.

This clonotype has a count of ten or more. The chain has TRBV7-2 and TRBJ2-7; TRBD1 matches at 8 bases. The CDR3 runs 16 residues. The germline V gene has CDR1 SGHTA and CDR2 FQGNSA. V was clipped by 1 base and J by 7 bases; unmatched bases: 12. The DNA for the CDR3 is TGTGCCAGCAGCTTAGTGCGCGGGACAGGAGCGAGGGAGCAGTACTTC. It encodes CASSLVRGTGAREQYF.

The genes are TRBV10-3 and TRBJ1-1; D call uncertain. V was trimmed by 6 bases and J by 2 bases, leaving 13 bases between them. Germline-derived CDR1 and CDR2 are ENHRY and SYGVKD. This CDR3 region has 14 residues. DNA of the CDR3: TGTGCCATCAGGCCAAACAATCAAAACACTGAAGCTTTCTTT. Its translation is CAIRPNNQNTEAFF.

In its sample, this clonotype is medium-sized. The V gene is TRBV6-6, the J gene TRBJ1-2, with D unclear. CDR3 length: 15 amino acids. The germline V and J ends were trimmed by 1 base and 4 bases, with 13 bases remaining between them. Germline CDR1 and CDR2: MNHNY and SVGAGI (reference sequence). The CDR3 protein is CASSYLPARGYGYTF. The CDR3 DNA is TGTGCCAGCAGTTACTTGCCCGCCCGAGGCTATGGCTACACCTTC.

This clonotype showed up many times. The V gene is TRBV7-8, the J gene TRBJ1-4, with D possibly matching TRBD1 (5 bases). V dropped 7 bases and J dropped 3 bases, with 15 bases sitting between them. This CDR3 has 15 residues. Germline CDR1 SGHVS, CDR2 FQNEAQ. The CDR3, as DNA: TGTGCCAGCACCCTAGTAGGGGAGGCTAATGAAAAACTGTTTTTT. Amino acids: CASTLVGEANEKLFF.

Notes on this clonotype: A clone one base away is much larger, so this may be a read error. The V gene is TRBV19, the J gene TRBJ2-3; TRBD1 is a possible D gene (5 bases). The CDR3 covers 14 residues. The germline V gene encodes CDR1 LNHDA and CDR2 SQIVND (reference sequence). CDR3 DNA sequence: TGTGCCGGTAGTACACAGGTGAAGACAGATACGCAGTATTTT. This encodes CAGSTQVKTDTQYF. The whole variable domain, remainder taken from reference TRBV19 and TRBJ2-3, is DGGITQSPKYLFRKEGQNVTLSCEQNLNHDAMYWYRQDPGQGLRLIYYSQIVNDFQKGDIAEGYSVSREKKESFPLTVTSAQKNPTAFYLCAGSTQVKTDTQYFGPGTRLTVL.

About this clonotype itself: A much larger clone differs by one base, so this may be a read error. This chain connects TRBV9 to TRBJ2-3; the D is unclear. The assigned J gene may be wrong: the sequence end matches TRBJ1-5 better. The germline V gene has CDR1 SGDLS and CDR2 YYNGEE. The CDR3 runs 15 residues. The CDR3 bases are TGTGCCAGCAGCACTAGGACTAGCGGGAGGTCCACGCAGCATTTT. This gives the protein CASSTRTSGRSTQHF.

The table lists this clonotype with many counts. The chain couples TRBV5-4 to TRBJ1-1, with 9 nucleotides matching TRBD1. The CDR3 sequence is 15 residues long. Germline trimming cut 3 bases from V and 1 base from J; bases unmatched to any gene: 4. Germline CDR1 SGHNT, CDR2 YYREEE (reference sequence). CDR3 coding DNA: TGTGCCAGCAGCTCGGGACAGGGCCGGAACACTGAAGCTTTCTTT. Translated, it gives CASSSGQGRNTEAFF.

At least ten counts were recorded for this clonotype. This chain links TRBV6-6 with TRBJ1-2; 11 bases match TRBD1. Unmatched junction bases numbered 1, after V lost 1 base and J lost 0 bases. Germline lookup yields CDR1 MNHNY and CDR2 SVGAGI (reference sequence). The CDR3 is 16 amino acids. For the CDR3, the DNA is TGTGCCAGCAGTTACTGGACAGGGGGCTCTAACTATGGCTACACCTTC. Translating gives CASSYWTGGSNYGYTF.